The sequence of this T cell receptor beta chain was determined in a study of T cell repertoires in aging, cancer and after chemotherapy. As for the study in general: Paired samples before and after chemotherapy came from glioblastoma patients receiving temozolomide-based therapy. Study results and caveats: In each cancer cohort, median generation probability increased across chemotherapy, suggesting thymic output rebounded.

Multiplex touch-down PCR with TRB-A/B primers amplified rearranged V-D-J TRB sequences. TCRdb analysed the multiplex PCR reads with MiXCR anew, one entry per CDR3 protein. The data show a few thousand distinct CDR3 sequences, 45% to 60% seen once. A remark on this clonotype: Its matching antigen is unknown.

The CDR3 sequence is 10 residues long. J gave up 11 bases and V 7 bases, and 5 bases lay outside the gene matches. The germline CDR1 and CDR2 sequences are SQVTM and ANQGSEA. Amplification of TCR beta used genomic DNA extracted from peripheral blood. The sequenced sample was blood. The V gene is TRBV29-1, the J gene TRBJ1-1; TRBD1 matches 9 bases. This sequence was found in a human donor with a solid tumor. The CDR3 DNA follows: TGCAGCGGCTGGGACAGGGACGCTTTCTTT. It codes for CSGWDRDAFF.